Listed below are T cell receptor beta chains from one sample, sequenced in a study of monozygotic twins with inflammatory bowel disease. TCRdb reprocessed the 5' RACE reads, keeping one entry per CDR3 protein, no DNA. This table holds 150,000 or so distinct CDR3 sequences. Sequenced material: blood. These receptors were taken from a human donor with ulcerative colitis or Crohn's disease, or a healthy co-twin of an affected twin (not recorded which). CDR3s include the opening cysteine and the closing phenylalanine or tryptophan. Fields, in order: J gene, V gene, CDR3 protein.

>TRBJ1-2|TRBV5-1
CASSLDQGGYTF
>TRBJ1-1|TRBV29-1
CSVAGGPRGLNTEAFF
>TRBJ1-5|TRBV5-1
CASSETGAAQPQHF
>TRBJ1-5|TRBV7-2
CASGYGGGNQPQHF
>TRBJ1-1|TRBV12-3/TRBV12-4
CASSFQGNTEAFF
>TRBJ2-7|TRBV9
CASSVGTGLPYF
>TRBJ2-4|TRBV19
CASSIGEYIQYF
>TRBJ2-7|TRBV29-1
CSVVGPGTSYEQYF
>TRBJ2-2|TRBV20-1
CSARTVTGELFF
>TRBJ1-2|TRBV7-2
CASSSRANYGYTF
>TRBJ2-5|TRBV5-4
CASNPRGKETQYF
>TRBJ2-2|TRBV2
CATGVDTGELFF
>TRBJ2-1|TRBV14
CASSQGATSGRRYEQFF
>TRBJ2-1|TRBV7-2
CASSSRLAGGWEQFF
>TRBJ2-3|TRBV20-1
CSARDLLPYVYTQYF
>TRBJ1-5|TRBV20-1
CSAVSRQSNQPQHF
>TRBJ1-1|TRBV30
CAWAARGRDTEAFF
>TRBJ1-1|TRBV6-9
CASSSLPVAGGNTEAFF
>TRBJ2-7|TRBV7-2
CASSRIPDGSYEQYF
>TRBJ1-2|TRBV6-5
CASSTGLKGYTF
>TRBJ2-7|TRBV6-2/TRBV6-3
CASSYSNPLGIERGSSYEQYF
>TRBJ2-3|TRBV6-1
CASSAYSGGGTDTQYF
>TRBJ1-5|TRBV5-6
CASSLGVGSNQPQHF
>TRBJ2-3|TRBV5-8
CASSPGTSGGTDTQYF
>TRBJ2-2|TRBV28
CASSPSVWPNTGELFF
>TRBJ2-1|TRBV18
CASCGLAGGPSDYNEQFF
>TRBJ1-6|TRBV14
CASSQDGGARNSPLHF
>TRBJ2-5|TRBV15
CATSIVRGSAVGLETQYF
>TRBJ2-1|TRBV9
CASSVLAAWYNEQFF
>TRBJ2-1|TRBV10-3
CAISAPPGYEQFF
>TRBJ2-2|TRBV7-9
CASSPDHGELFF
>TRBJ2-2|TRBV7-9
CASSLTPNTGELFF
>TRBJ2-1|TRBV11-2
CASRSDRATYNEQFF
>TRBJ2-7|TRBV5-1
CASSLEGLSEQYF
>TRBJ1-1|TRBV30
CAWITSGTANTEAFF
>TRBJ2-2|TRBV6-1
CASSVFPGRFNTGELFF
>TRBJ2-1|TRBV5-4
CASSLGGHPYNEQFF
>TRBJ2-5|TRBV19
CASSPGLAGLGETQYF
>TRBJ2-7|TRBV10-3
CAIRNRDRHEQYF
>TRBJ1-5|TRBV3-1
CASSPTASLNQPQHF
>TRBJ1-3|TRBV7-9
CASTVRSENTIYF
>TRBJ2-1|TRBV5-1
CASSLTWGRLAELNEQFF
>TRBJ1-3|TRBV20-1
CSASRDHSSSGNTIYF
>TRBJ2-7|TRBV20-1
CSAITPGRLYEQYF
>TRBJ2-7|TRBV18
CASSPIAGTSDEQYF
>TRBJ2-6|TRBV10-3
CAISEYRAGANVLTF
>TRBJ1-2|TRBV20-1
CSARAGLKKNGGYTF
>TRBJ2-1|TRBV5-1
CASSKKYEQFF
>TRBJ1-5|TRBV5-1
CASSLDTGNQPQHF
>TRBJ2-7|TRBV20-1
CSARDPLAGGSEQYF
>TRBJ2-1|TRBV6-6
CASSYRGDNEQFF
>TRBJ2-5|TRBV7-6
CASSLSGAEQETQYF
>TRBJ2-3|TRBV20-1
CSASWAGGTDTQYF